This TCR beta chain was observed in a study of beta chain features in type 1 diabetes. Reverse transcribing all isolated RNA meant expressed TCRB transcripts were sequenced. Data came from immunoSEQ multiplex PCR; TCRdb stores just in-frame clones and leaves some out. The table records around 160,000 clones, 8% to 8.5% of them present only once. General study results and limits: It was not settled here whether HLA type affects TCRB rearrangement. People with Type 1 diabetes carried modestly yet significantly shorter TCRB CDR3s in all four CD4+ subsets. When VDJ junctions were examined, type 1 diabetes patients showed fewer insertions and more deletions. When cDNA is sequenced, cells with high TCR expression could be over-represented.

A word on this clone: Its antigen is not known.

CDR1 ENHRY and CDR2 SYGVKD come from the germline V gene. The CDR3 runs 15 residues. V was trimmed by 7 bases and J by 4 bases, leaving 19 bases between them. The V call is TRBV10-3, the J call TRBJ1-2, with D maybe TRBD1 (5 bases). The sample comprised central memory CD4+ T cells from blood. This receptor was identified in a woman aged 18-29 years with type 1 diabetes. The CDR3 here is CAITATGEESYGYTF. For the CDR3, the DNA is TGTGCCATCACCGCCACAGGCGAGGAAAGCTATGGCTACACCTTC.